These 20 T cell receptor beta chains were sequenced from one sample in a study of blood T cell repertoires in COVID-19. Here immunoSEQ multiplex PCR was the method, and the copy in TCRdb shows in-frame clones only, minus some. The data show 60,000 to 65,000 clones, with roughly 71% seen just once and roughly 30% held by the top ten. The sample was peripheral blood. All receptors come from a woman of 80 years or more with acute or convalescent COVID-19.

This clone was picked up a small number of times. This chain joins TRBV7-2 and TRBJ1-5; 7 bases are shared with TRBD1. This CDR3 is 16 amino acids long. Germline V gene sequence: CDR1 SGHTA, CDR2 FQGNSA. V shed 0 bases, J shed 6 bases, and the junction held 8 bases outside the gene matches. The CDR3 spells CASSLAGRGVGQPQHF. The CDR3, as DNA: TGTGCCAGCAGCTTAGCGGGCAGGGGGGTAGGTCAGCCCCAGCATTTT.

V and J are TRBV30 and TRBJ1-6; 9 bases match TRBD1. The CDR3 consists of 15 residues. The trim removed 2 bases at V and 17 bases at J, leaving 16 bases unmatched. Germline assignment: CDR1 GTSNPN and CDR2 SVGIG (reference sequence). The CDR3 region is CAWSPFSGQGTIVHF. For the CDR3, the DNA is TGTGCCTGGAGTCCCTTTTCTGGACAGGGGACCATAGTCCACTTT. Variable domain in full (rest from reference TRBV30 and TRBJ1-6): SQTIHQWPATLVQPVGSPLSLECTVEGTSNPNLYWYRQAAGRGLQLLFYSVGIGQISSEVPQNLSASRPQDRQFILSSKKLLLSDSGFYLCAWSPFSGQGTIVHFGNGTRLTVT.

The rearrangement joins TRBV2 to TRBJ1-3, with TRBD1 as a possible D gene (5 bases). V lost 8 bases, J lost 0 bases, and 23 bases lay in between. The length of the CDR3 is 18 residues. Germline V gene lookup returns CDR1 SNHLY and CDR2 FYNNEI. The CDR3 spells CASQATGLSVRSGNTIYF. The DNA of the CDR3 is TGTGCCAGCCAGGCTACAGGTTTGTCAGTCCGCTCTGGAAACACCATATATTTT.

The chain is built from TRBV4-1 and TRBJ2-1, with a tentative D call TRBD2 (5 bases). Germline CDR1 reads MGHRA; CDR2 reads YSYEKL. The CDR3 has 14 amino acids. V was pared by 3 bases and J by 6 bases, with 12 bases between. CDR3 bases: TGCGCCAGCAGCCACCCAACTAGAGCCAATGAGCAGTTCTTC. Protein sequence: CASSHPTRANEQFF.

This chain uses TRBV3-1 (or the pseudogene TRBV3-2) with TRBJ2-7; D gene ambiguous. CDR1 is LGHDT and CDR2 is YNNKEL in the germline V gene (reference sequence). The length of the CDR3 is 14 residues. The V end lost 1 base, the J end lost 0 bases, and 7 bases lay between the germline ends. The CDR3 here is CASSQVLNSYEQYF. The CDR3 region has the DNA TGTGCCAGCAGCCAAGTACTGAACTCCTACGAGCAGTACTTC.

This clone appeared a few times. V usage is TRBV5-1 and J usage is TRBJ2-1; 12 bases agree with TRBD2. The CDR3 is made up of 14 amino acids. Losses at the gene ends were 7 bases for V and 4 bases for J; bases not matched to a gene: 3. Per the germline V gene, CDR1 is SGHRS and CDR2 is YFSETQ. The CDR3 is CASQTSGRYNEQFF. As DNA, the CDR3 is TGCGCCAGCCAGACTAGCGGGAGATACAATGAGCAGTTCTTC.

For this clone: The junction shows a germline mismatch at one end, possibly a read error. The CDR3 DNA reads as TGTGCCACTAGTGACAGAACAGCGAACACTGAAGCTTTCTTT. Protein product: CATSDRTANTEAFF. The chain is built from TRBV24-1 and TRBJ1-1, with TRBD1 as a possible D gene (5 bases). This CDR3 is 14 amino acids long. The germline V gene has CDR1 KGHDR and CDR2 SFDVKD.

Only a few counts were recorded for this clone. The chain recombines TRBV30 with TRBJ2-3, with D maybe TRBD2 (6 bases). This CDR3 region has 13 residues. Germline loops: CDR1 GTSNPN, CDR2 SVGIG (reference sequence). Trimming took off 4 bases at V and 6 bases at J, with 14 bases between the two ends. The CDR3 DNA reads as TGTGCCTGGAACCGCCGGGAGAGGGATACGCAGTATTTT. Residues: CAWNRRERDTQYF.

The V call is TRBV28, the J call TRBJ1-5; maybe TRBD1 (5 bases). CDR1 MDHEN and CDR2 SYDVKM come from the germline V gene. This CDR3 spans 15 amino acids. The V end lost 4 bases, the J end lost 3 bases, and 13 bases lay between the germline ends. CDR3 coding DNA: TGTGCCAGCAGTTGGAGGGGATCCCCCAATCAGCCCCAGCATTTT. It codes for CASSWRGSPNQPQHF. The full variable domain, completed using reference TRBV28 and TRBJ1-5, is DVKVTQSSRYLVKRTGEKVFLECVQDMDHENMFWYRQDPGLGLRLIYFSYDVKMKEKGDIPEGYSVSREKKERFSLILESASTNQTSMYLCASSWRGSPNQPQHFGDGTRLSIL.

The rearrangement links TRBV28 to TRBJ1-2; 9 bases align to TRBD1. The CDR3 contains 13 residues. Germline V gene data show CDR1 as MDHEN and CDR2 as SYDVKM. J gave up 4 bases and V 6 bases, and 3 bases lay outside the gene matches. Here the CDR3 reads CASRDRGGYGYTF. CDR3 in DNA: TGTGCCAGCAGGGACAGGGGCGGCTATGGCTACACCTTC.

The chain is built from TRBV30 and TRBJ2-1; 12 nucleotides align to TRBD2. The germline V gene has CDR1 GTSNPN and CDR2 SVGIG (reference sequence). The CDR3 runs 18 residues. V was clipped by 3 bases and J by 0 bases; unmatched bases: 9. The CDR3 sequence is CAWSVPGLAGLSYNEQFF. DNA for the CDR3: TGTGCCTGGAGCGTACCGGGACTAGCGGGCCTCTCCTACAATGAGCAGTTCTTC.

In this sample, this clone turned up a few times. The rearrangement links TRBV11-3 to TRBJ1-4; TRBD1 aligns across 10 bases. Germline V lookup: CDR1 SGHNT, CDR2 YENEEA. The CDR3 spans 15 residues. Unmatched junction bases numbered 15, after V lost 6 bases and J lost 14 bases. CDR3 residues: CASSPKGTGASGLFF. The CDR3 DNA is TGTGCCAGCAGTCCTAAGGGGACAGGGGCGTCCGGGCTGTTTTTT.

The chain joins TRBV9 to TRBJ2-5; 12 bases fit TRBD2. The CDR3 consists of 17 residues. From germline, CDR1 is SGDLS and CDR2 YYNGEE. The ends lost 0 bases at V and 2 bases at J; junction bases unmatched: 5. Here the CDR3 reads CASSVAGTSGQQETQYF. CDR3 in DNA: TGTGCCAGCAGCGTAGCGGGGACTAGCGGGCAACAAGAGACCCAGTACTTC.

The V call is TRBV7-9, the J call TRBJ2-2; D ambiguous. Germline V CDR1 and CDR2: SEHNR, FQNEAQ (reference sequence). The CDR3 has 17 amino acids. The V gene lost 7 bases and the J gene lost 4 bases, with 22 bases spanning the gap. CDR3 nucleotides: TGTGCCAGCACCTACCAAACCAATCGAGGTGCCACCGGGGAGCTGTTTTTT. Its translation is CASTYQTNRGATGELFF.

The chain is built from TRBV6-6 and TRBJ2-7; TRBD1 might be the D (6 bases). This CDR3 has 12 amino acids. V was pared by 6 bases and J by 6 bases, with 12 bases between. Germline CDR1 reads MNHNY; CDR2 reads SVGAGI (reference sequence). CDR3 protein: CASSPTGTEQYF. CDR3 coding DNA: TGTGCCAGCAGCCCTACAGGGACCGAGCAGTACTTC.

The chain recombines TRBV11-2 with TRBJ1-2; no clear D. This CDR3 contains 15 residues. The V end was cut by 1 base, the J end by 3 bases, with 12 bases between. CDR1 is SGHAT and CDR2 is FQNNGV in the germline V gene. The CDR3 DNA follows: TGTGCCAGCAGCTTAGTTTCCGGAGGGTACTATGGCTACACCTTC. Protein sequence: CASSLVSGGYYGYTF.

The genes are TRBV6-5 and TRBJ2-5; D is perhaps TRBD2 (5 bases). This CDR3 has 14 amino acids. Trimming shortened V by 7 bases and J by 5 bases, and 17 bases separated the two germline ends. CDR1 is MNHEY, CDR2 SVGAGI, per germline. The CDR3 sequence: CASTPRGRGETQYF. The CDR3, as DNA: TGTGCCAGCACTCCTCGAGGGCGCGGGGAGACCCAGTACTTC.

The V gene is TRBV27, the J gene TRBJ2-5, with 7 bases aligning to TRBD2. Germline V gene sequence: CDR1 MNHEY, CDR2 SMNVEV (reference sequence). The trim removed 3 bases at V and 1 base at J, leaving 5 bases unmatched. This CDR3 spans 15 amino acids. The CDR3 is CASSFLASGQETQYF. CDR3 DNA: TGTGCCAGCAGTTTTTTGGCTAGCGGCCAAGAGACCCAGTACTTC.

There are many counts of this clone. CDR3 DNA sequence: TGTGCCAGTAGCAACCCCGGGGACAAAAACATTCAGTACTTC. Protein: CASSNPGDKNIQYF. The gene calls are TRBV19 and TRBJ2-4; possibly TRBD2 for D (5 bases). Per germline, CDR1 LNHDA and CDR2 SQIVND (reference sequence). With 6 bases removed from V and 3 bases from J, the gap between germline ends came to 12 bases. This CDR3 comprises 14 residues.

This chain links TRBV28 with TRBJ2-3, with TRBD1 matching 9 bases. The V gene end was trimmed by 2 bases and the J gene end by 3 bases; junction bases not matched to a gene: 9. Germline assignment: CDR1 MDHEN and CDR2 SYDVKM. The CDR3 loop spans 17 amino acids. This chain's CDR3 is CASSLIGWTGVTDTQYF. The CDR3 nucleotides are TGTGCCAGCAGTTTAATCGGATGGACAGGGGTAACAGATACGCAGTATTTT.